These 22 T cell receptor beta chains were sequenced from one sample in a study of OX40 agonist ivuxolimab in advanced cancers. Method: immunoSEQ multiplex PCR; TCRdb's copy keeps in-frame clones and lacks some. The table has roughly 60,000 clones, around 87% seen once. The material sequenced was CD4+ or CD8+ T cells sorted from blood, taken in a trial of the OX40 agonist ivuxolimab. The origin of the receptors is an adult with an advanced solid tumor such as melanoma, head and neck, liver or kidney cancer.

The chain links TRBV5-4 to TRBJ1-2; 11 bases match TRBD1. J was trimmed by 8 bases and V by 3 bases; bases with no gene match: 9. The germline V gene has CDR1 SGHNT and CDR2 YYREEE (reference sequence). The length of the CDR3 is 15 residues. The CDR3 loop is CASSSLDRGPGGYTF. Written as DNA, the CDR3 is TGTGCCAGCAGCTCACTGGACAGGGGGCCCGGGGGCTACACCTTC.

This clone has a single count. The gene calls are TRBV18 and TRBJ2-2, with TRBD1 identical over 9 bases. The V gene's germline CDR1 is KGHSH and CDR2 LQKENI. The CDR3 sequence is 16 residues long. V lost 5 bases, J lost 4 bases, and 8 bases stayed unmatched. CDR3 bases: TGTGCCAGCTCATCAAGGACAGGGGAAGCCACCGGGGAGCTGTTTTTT. Translated: CASSSRTGEATGELFF.

This chain connects TRBV5-8 to TRBJ2-7, with D unclear. The germline CDR1 and CDR2 sequences are SGHTS and YDEGEE. Deletions cut 3 bases from V and 7 bases from J, with 17 bases between. The CDR3 runs to 14 residues. In DNA form, the CDR3 reads TGTGCCAGCAGCTATGCGGAAGCCCTACGAGAGCAGTACTTC. Its protein product is CASSYAEALREQYF.

The chain is built from TRBV18 and TRBJ2-7; no clear D. V was shortened by 0 bases and J by 3 bases, with 9 bases between the two germline ends. The CDR3 covers 14 residues. Germline CDR1 is KGHSH and CDR2 is LQKENI. CDR3 amino acids: CASSPPGFDYEQYF. The CDR3 nucleotides read TGTGCCAGCTCACCACCAGGGTTTGACTACGAGCAGTACTTC. Complete variable domain (other parts from reference TRBV18 and TRBJ2-7): NAGVMQNPRHLVRRRGQEARLRCSPMKGHSHVYWYRQLPEEGLKFMVYLQKENIIDESGMPKERFSAEFPKEGPSILRIQQVVRGDSAAYFCASSPPGFDYEQYFGPGTRLTVT.

The rearrangement joins TRBV5-6 to TRBJ2-5, with TRBD1 matching over 11 bases. The CDR3 consists of 15 residues. Germline CDR1 SGHDT, CDR2 YYEEEE. The trim removed 5 bases at V and 2 bases at J, leaving 5 bases unmatched. In nucleotides, the CDR3 is TGTGCCAGCAGACGCCGGGACAGGGGGCAAGAGACCCAGTACTTC. It translates to CASRRRDRGQETQYF.

The chain recombines TRBV19 with TRBJ1-1, with no clear D. The V gene's germline CDR1 is LNHDA and CDR2 SQIVND (reference sequence). The CDR3 is 13 residues long. The V and J ends lost 9 bases and 2 bases respectively, with 13 bases between them. The CDR3 protein is CASSPGRNTEAFF. In DNA form, the CDR3 reads TGTGCCAGCTCCCCCGGCAGAAACACTGAAGCTTTCTTT. Together with reference TRBV19 and TRBJ1-1, the CDR3 gives the full variable domain: DGGITQSPKYLFRKEGQNVTLSCEQNLNHDAMYWYRQDPGQGLRLIYYSQIVNDFQKGDIAEGYSVSREKKESFPLTVTSAQKNPTAFYLCASSPGRNTEAFFGQGTRLTVV.

The chain's CDR3 is CASSQRQGQGGANVLTF. In nucleotides, the CDR3 is TGTGCCAGCAGCCAACGACAGGGTCAGGGCGGGGCCAACGTCCTGACTTTC. This rearrangement joins TRBV5-4 to TRBJ2-6, with 7 bases identical to TRBD1. The CDR3 consists of 17 residues. Germline loops: CDR1 SGHNT, CDR2 YYREEE (reference sequence). V was pared by 4 bases and J by 4 bases, with 11 bases of the junction left unmatched. The variable domain in full, completed from reference TRBV5-4 and TRBJ2-6, reads ETGVTQSPTHLIKTRGQQVTLRCSSQSGHNTVSWYQQALGQGPQFIFQYYREEENGRGNFPPRFSGLQFPNYSSELNVNALELDDSALYLCASSQRQGQGGANVLTFGAGSRLTVL.

The genes are TRBV5-1 and TRBJ2-3; 8 nucleotides line up with TRBD2. CDR3 length: 16 amino acids. V trimming: 5 bases; J trimming: 2 bases; junction bases outside the gene matches: 10. Germline CDR1 is SGHRS and CDR2 is YFSETQ. The CDR3 sequence: CASRSGSGSFTDTQYF. CDR3 bases: TGCGCCAGCAGGTCCGGAAGCGGGAGCTTCACAGATACGCAGTATTTT.

The chain links TRBV6-1 to TRBJ2-3, with 10 bases fitting TRBD2. This CDR3 comprises 14 residues. The ends lost 6 bases at V and 4 bases at J; junction bases unmatched: 4. Germline values: CDR1 MNHNS, CDR2 SASEGT. The CDR3 here is CASSPGTSADTQYF. The CDR3 nucleotides are TGTGCCAGCAGCCCCGGGACTAGCGCAGATACGCAGTATTTT.

The J gene is TRBJ2-2, the V gene TRBV7-2, with D unresolved. Per germline, CDR1 SGHTA and CDR2 FQGNSA. The CDR3 has 13 amino acids. The V end lost 6 bases, the J end lost 1 base, and 6 bases lay between the germline ends. CDR3 region: CASSLRNTGELFF. The CDR3 DNA is TGTGCCAGCAGTTTACGGAACACCGGGGAGCTGTTTTTT.

The chain has TRBV25-1 and TRBJ2-3, with TRBD2 as a possible D gene (6 bases). This CDR3 has 14 residues. Germline CDR1 reads MGHDK; CDR2 reads SYGVNS. With 2 bases removed from V and 0 bases from J, the gap between germline ends came to 6 bases. The CDR3 region has the DNA TGTGCCAGCAGTGAAGGACTAAGCACAGATACGCAGTATTTT. Amino acid sequence: CASSEGLSTDTQYF.

The chain couples TRBV25-1 to TRBJ2-6; D uncertain. Germline loops: CDR1 MGHDK, CDR2 SYGVNS. CDR3 length equals 16 residues. Trimming removed 1 base from V and 0 bases from J, with 7 bases in between. The CDR3 reads CASSEFGSSGANVLTF. The CDR3 nucleotides are TGTGCCAGCAGTGAATTTGGCAGCTCTGGGGCCAACGTCCTGACTTTC.

The CDR3 DNA follows: TGTGCCAGCAGCTTAGGCCCGACCCGGGGAAACACCATATATTTT. Its translation is CASSLGPTRGNTIYF. The rearrangement uses TRBV7-2 and TRBJ1-3; unclear D gene. V was pared by 1 base and J by 4 bases, with 11 bases between. Germline lookup yields CDR1 SGHTA and CDR2 FQGNSA. The CDR3 runs 15 residues.

The CDR3 coding sequence is TGTGCCAGCAGCGAACAGGAGAAGACTGAAGCTTTCTTT. Its translation: CASSEQEKTEAFF. The J gene is TRBJ1-1, the V gene TRBV9, with D possibly being TRBD1 (5 bases). Germline CDR1 is SGDLS and CDR2 is YYNGEE. Trimming shortened V by 3 bases and J by 5 bases, and 11 bases separated the two germline ends. The CDR3 runs 13 residues.

The chain employs TRBV28 and TRBJ2-1; weak D call: TRBD2 (5 bases). V gave up 2 bases and J gave up 1 base, with 9 bases separating them. CDR3 size: 15 residues. The germline CDR1 and CDR2 sequences are MDHEN and SYDVKM. The CDR3 DNA is TGTGCCAGCAGTTTAGCGGGCGATTCCTACAATGAGCAGTTCTTC. Translated, it gives CASSLAGDSYNEQFF. The variable domain in full, completed from reference TRBV28 and TRBJ2-1, reads DVKVTQSSRYLVKRTGEKVFLECVQDMDHENMFWYRQDPGLGLRLIYFSYDVKMKEKGDIPEGYSVSREKKERFSLILESASTNQTSMYLCASSLAGDSYNEQFFGPGTRLTVL.

The chain couples TRBV5-1 to TRBJ2-5; 11 bases map to TRBD1. The CDR3 has 15 residues. After removal of 0 bases from V and 5 bases from J, the junction contained 3 bases not matched to a gene. CDR1 is SGHRS, CDR2 YFSETQ, per germline. As DNA, the CDR3 is TGCGCCAGCAGCTTGGGGACAGGGGGCTTGGAGACCCAGTACTTC. It translates to CASSLGTGGLETQYF.

The rearrangement uses TRBV5-4 and TRBJ1-4; 7 bases are shared with TRBD1. This CDR3 spans 14 amino acids. Germline values: CDR1 SGHNT, CDR2 YYREEE (reference sequence). The trim removed 4 bases at V and 6 bases at J, leaving 6 bases unmatched. The DNA for the CDR3 is TGTGCCAGCAGCCCGGGACAGAAGGATGAAAAACTGTTTTTT. Protein sequence: CASSPGQKDEKLFF.

The chain uses TRBV14 and TRBJ2-3; D possibly corresponds to TRBD1 (7 bases). This CDR3 contains 17 residues. Looked up from germline, CDR1 is SGHDN and CDR2 is FVKESK. Trimming cost V 5 bases and J 7 bases, with 25 bases left between them. This chain's CDR3 is CASSKDGGTVLRYTQYF. In DNA form, the CDR3 reads TGTGCCAGCAGCAAGGACGGAGGGACAGTGCTGAGGTATACGCAGTATTTT.

This chain joins TRBV7-2 and TRBJ1-4; D ambiguous. CDR3 size: 17 residues. CDR1 and CDR2 from the germline V gene are SGHTA and FQGNSA. Between the trimmed V and J ends, which lost 5 bases and 3 bases, there was a span of 19 bases. CDR3 bases: TGTGCCAGCAGCCACGGAGCCCTAAGAGGAGCTAATGAAAAACTGTTTTTT. It codes for CASSHGALRGANEKLFF.

This chain links TRBV14 with TRBJ2-7; 11 bases align to TRBD1. The length of the CDR3 is 13 residues. Germline values: CDR1 SGHDN, CDR2 FVKESK. V lost 5 bases and J lost 9; bases outside the gene matches: 6. In DNA form, the CDR3 reads TGTGCCAGCAGCGGGGGACAGGGGGACGCGCAGTACTTC. This codes for CASSGGQGDAQYF.

CDR3 sequence: CASSPGTGGGIRQYF. The CDR3 DNA is TGTGCCAGCAGCCCGGGGACAGGGGGAGGGATCCGGCAGTACTTC. J is TRBJ2-7 and V is TRBV7-2; 11 bases map to TRBD1. The J segment lost 9 bases and the V segment lost 5 bases, leaving 12 bases of the junction unmatched. The CDR3 runs 15 residues. The germline gives CDR1 SGHTA, CDR2 FQGNSA. Supplemented by reference TRBV7-2 and TRBJ2-7, the full variable domain reads GAGVSQSPSNKVTEKGKDVELRCDPISGHTALYWYRQSLGQGLEFLIYFQGNSAPDKSGLPSDRFSAERTGGSVSTLTIQRTQQEDSAVYLCASSPGTGGGIRQYFGPGTRLTVT.

The gene calls are TRBV19 and TRBJ1-5; no clear D gene. V was shortened by 5 bases and J by 3 bases, with 8 bases between the two germline ends. Germline-derived CDR1 and CDR2 are LNHDA and SQIVND (reference sequence). The CDR3 sequence is 13 residues long. DNA for the CDR3: TGTGCCAGTAGTTCGGATGTCAATCAGCCCCAGCATTTT. This encodes CASSSDVNQPQHF.